Described below is a single T cell receptor beta chain sequence and its context. This sample is part of a study of cytotoxic CD8 clonotypes in ibrutinib-treated CLL. The protocol was immunoSEQ multiplex PCR, while the TCRdb copy is restricted to in-frame clones and leaves out a portion. The sample records more than 110,000 clones, more than 75% being singletons. The CDR3 has 14 amino acids. Germline values: CDR1 SEHNR, CDR2 FQNEAQ (reference sequence). The ends lost 8 bases at V and 0 bases at J; junction bases unmatched: 4. The sequence came from a human donor with chronic lymphocytic leukemia. The input for sequencing was PBMCs, taken after 24 months of ibrutinib treatment. The genes are TRBV7-9 and TRBJ2-3, with 8 bases identical to TRBD1. DNA for the CDR3: TGTGCCAGCCGTTACAGGGGGAGCACAGATACGCAGTATTTT. This translates into CASRYRGSTDTQYF.